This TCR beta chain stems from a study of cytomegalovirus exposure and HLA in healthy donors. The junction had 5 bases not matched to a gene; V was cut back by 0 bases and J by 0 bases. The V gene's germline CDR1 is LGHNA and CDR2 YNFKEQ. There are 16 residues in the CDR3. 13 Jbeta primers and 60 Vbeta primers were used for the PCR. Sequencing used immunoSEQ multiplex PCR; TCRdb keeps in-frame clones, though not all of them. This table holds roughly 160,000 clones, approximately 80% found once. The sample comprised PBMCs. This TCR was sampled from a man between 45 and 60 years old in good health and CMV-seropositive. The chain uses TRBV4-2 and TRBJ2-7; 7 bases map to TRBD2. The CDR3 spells CASSQERSGDSYEQYF. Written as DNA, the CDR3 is TGTGCCAGCAGCCAAGAAAGAAGCGGGGACTCCTACGAGCAGTACTTC.